Here is one T cell receptor (beta chain) with its context. The sample originates from a study of CD8 T cells in Susac syndrome. The RNA, about 0.45 to 1 ug, was put through reverse transcription using random hexamers. TCRdb itself ran the immunoSEQ multiplex PCR reads through MiXCR, one entry per CDR3 protein. Of about 300,000 distinct CDR3 sequences in the sample, about 82% were seen once. Germline-derived CDR1 and CDR2 are SEHNR and FQNEAQ (reference sequence). The V gene end was trimmed by 6 bases and the J gene end by 6 bases; junction bases not matched to a gene: 5. The CDR3 spans 12 residues. This receptor was identified in a human donor with multiple sclerosis. This sequence joins TRBV7-9 and TRBJ2-7; TRBD2 aligns across 7 bases. The sample comprised CD8+ T cells from PBMCs. The CDR3 loop is CASRESGAEQYF. CDR3 DNA: TGTGCCAGCAGAGAAAGCGGGGCCGAGCAGTACTTC.